The sequence of this T cell receptor beta chain was determined in a study of T cells in Graves' hyperthyroidism and ophthalmopathy. The study, taken as a whole, reports: From stable hyperthyroidism, ophthalmopathy was set apart by a 13 V-J model.

The CDR3 sequence is 14 residues long. Looked up from germline, CDR1 is ENHRY and CDR2 is SYGVKD. TCR beta CDR3 regions were amplified from RNA transcripts. HTBI primers were used for first-round RT-PCR of the TCR CDR3. TCRdb passed the multiplex PCR reads through MiXCR, listing each CDR3 protein once. The table has around 760,000 distinct CDR3 sequences, 30% to 40% seen once. Details on this clonotype: Its cognate antigen is unknown. A clone one base away is much larger, so this may be a read error.

The TCR comes from a woman in her 40s with Graves' hyperthyroidism. Sequences were obtained from blood. The chain uses TRBV10-3 and TRBJ1-4; 10 positions match TRBD1. In DNA form, the CDR3 reads TGTGGCATCGGACAGGGGGGTGTGAATGAAAAACTGTTTTTT. Translation: CGIGQGGVNEKLFF.